This T cell receptor beta chain was captured in a study of T cell repertoires and Cas9 in healthy adults. Study-wide background: SpCas9-reactive CD4 and CD8 T cells were characterized for potency, cytotoxicity and lineage.

General study points: In vitro, SpCas9-reactive Tregs were reported to curb effector T cell proliferation and function.

As concerns this clone: Its antigen is still unknown.

CDR1 and CDR2 from the germline V gene are MRHNA and SNTAGT. The trim removed 5 bases at V and 5 bases at J, leaving 8 bases unmatched. The CDR3 has 14 residues. Here immunoSEQ multiplex PCR was the method, and the copy in TCRdb shows in-frame clones only, minus some. The sample includes over 20,000 clones, about 90% of them seen just once. This TCR came from a human donor in good health. Sequenced material: CD4+ effector T cells (CD127+, CD25-, CD137-, CD154-) from PBMCs; culture status not recorded. The genes are TRBV6-4 and TRBJ2-5, with TRBD1 matching over 7 bases. CDR3 nucleotide sequence: TGTGCCAGCAGTCCCAACCCAGGGGGTGAGACCCAGTACTTC. Protein: CASSPNPGGETQYF.